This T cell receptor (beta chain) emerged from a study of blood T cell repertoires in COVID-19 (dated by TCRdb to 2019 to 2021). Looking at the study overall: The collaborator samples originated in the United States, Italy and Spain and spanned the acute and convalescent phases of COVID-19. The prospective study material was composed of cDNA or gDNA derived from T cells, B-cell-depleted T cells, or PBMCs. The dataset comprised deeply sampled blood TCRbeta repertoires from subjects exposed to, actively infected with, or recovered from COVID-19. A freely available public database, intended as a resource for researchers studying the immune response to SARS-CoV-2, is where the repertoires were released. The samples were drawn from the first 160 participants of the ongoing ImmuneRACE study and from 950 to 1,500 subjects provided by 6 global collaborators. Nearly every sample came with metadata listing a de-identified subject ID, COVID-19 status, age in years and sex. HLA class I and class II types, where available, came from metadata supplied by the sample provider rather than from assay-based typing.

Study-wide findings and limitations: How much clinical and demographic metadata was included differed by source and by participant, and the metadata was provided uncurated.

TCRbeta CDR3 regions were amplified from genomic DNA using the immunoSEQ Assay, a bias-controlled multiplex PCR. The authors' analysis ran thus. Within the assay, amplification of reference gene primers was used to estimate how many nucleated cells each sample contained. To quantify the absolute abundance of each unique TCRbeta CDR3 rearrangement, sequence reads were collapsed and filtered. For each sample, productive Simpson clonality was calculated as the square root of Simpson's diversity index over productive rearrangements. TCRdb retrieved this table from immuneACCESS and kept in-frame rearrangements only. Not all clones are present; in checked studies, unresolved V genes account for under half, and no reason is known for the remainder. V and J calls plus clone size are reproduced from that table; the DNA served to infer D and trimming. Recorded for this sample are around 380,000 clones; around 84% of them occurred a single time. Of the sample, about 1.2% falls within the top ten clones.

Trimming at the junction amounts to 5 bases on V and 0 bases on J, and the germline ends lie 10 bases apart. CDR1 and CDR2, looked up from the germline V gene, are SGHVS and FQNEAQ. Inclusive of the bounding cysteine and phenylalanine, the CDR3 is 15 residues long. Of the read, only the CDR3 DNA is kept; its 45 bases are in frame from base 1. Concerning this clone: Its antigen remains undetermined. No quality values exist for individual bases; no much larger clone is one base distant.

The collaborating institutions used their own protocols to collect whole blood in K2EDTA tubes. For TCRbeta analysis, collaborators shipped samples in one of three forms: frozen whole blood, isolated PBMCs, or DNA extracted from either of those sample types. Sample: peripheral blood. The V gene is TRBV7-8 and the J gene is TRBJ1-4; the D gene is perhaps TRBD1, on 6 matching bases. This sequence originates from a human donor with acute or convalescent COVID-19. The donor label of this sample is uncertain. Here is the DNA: TGTGCCAGCAGCCGAGACAGGTCAACTAATGAAAAACTGTTTTTT. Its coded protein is CASSRDRSTNEKLFF.